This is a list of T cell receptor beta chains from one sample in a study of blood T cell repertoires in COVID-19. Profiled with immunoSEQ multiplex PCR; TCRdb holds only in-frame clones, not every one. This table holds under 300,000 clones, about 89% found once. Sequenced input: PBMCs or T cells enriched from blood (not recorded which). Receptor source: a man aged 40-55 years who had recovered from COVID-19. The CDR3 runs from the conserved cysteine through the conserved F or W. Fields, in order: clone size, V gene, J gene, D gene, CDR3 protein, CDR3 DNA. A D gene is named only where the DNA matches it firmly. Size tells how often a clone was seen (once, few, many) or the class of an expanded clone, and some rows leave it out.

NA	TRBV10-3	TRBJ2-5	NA	CAISPGREETQYF	TGTGCCATCAGCCCTGGGCGGGAAGAGACCCAGTACTTC
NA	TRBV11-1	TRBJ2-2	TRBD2	CASSFGLDGDTGELFF	TGTGCCAGCAGCTTTGGACTAGACGGGGACACCGGGGAGCTGTTTTTT
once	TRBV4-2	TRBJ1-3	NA	CASSHPSGTSGNTIYF	TGTGCCAGCAGCCATCCCAGCGGGACCTCTGGAAACACCATATATTTT
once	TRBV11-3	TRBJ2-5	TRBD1	CASSLAVLTGGRETQYF	TGTGCCAGCAGCTTAGCTGTTCTGACAGGGGGGAGAGAGACCCAGTACTTC
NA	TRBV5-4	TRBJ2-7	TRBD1	CASSYPSYRGSYEQYF	TGTGCCAGCAGCTATCCGTCGTACAGGGGATCCTACGAGCAGTACTTC
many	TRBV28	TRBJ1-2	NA	CASSFIGDNYGYTF	TGTGCCAGCAGTTTTATCGGAGATAACTATGGCTACACCTTC
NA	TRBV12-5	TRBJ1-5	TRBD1	CASGEVGQGGKKPQHF	TGTGCTAGTGGGGAGGTCGGCCAGGGGGGAAAGAAGCCCCAGCATTTT
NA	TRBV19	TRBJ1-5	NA	CASLSTGRNQPQHF	TGTGCCAGTCTTAGTACGGGTCGCAATCAGCCCCAGCATTTT
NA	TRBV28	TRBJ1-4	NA	CASRWPNTNEKLFF	TGTGCCAGCAGGTGGCCAAATACTAATGAAAAACTGTTTTTT
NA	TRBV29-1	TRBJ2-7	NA	CSVVVGSDTTEQYF	TGCAGCGTTGTGGTGGGGAGCGACACTACCGAGCAGTACTTC
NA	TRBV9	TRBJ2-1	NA	CASSPGVQPPSSSYNEQFF	TGTGCCAGCAGCCCAGGGGTACAGCCACCTAGCAGCTCCTACAATGAGCAGTTCTTC
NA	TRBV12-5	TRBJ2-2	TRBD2	CASGSGAGAAGELFF	TGTGCTAGTGGGAGCGGAGCGGGGGCCGCCGGGGAGCTGTTTTTT
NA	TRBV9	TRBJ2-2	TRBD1	CASSRTGLITGELFF	TGTGCCAGCAGCCGGACAGGGCTCATTACCGGGGAGCTGTTTTTT
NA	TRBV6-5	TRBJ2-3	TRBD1	CASSLDRGDTQYF	TGTGCCAGCAGTTTGGACAGGGGGGATACGCAGTATTTT
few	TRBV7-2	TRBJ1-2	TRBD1	CASSSQGAPGYGYTF	TGTGCCAGCAGCTCTCAGGGGGCTCCCGGCTATGGCTACACCTTC
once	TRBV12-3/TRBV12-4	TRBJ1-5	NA	CASSPFLRGPQHF	TGTGCCAGCAGCCCCTTTTTAAGAGGGCCCCAGCATTTT
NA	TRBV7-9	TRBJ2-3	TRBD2	CASSLVGTTYTDTQYF	TGTGCCAGCAGCTTAGTTGGGACTACCTACACAGATACGCAGTATTTT
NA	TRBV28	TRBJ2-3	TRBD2	CASSPSLAGITDTQYF	TGTGCCAGCAGTCCATCCCTAGCGGGCATCACAGATACGCAGTATTTT
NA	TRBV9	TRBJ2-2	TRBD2	CASRPGLAITGELFF	TGTGCCAGCAGACCGGGACTAGCGATCACCGGGGAGCTGTTTTTT
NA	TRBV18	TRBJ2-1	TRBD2	CASSPPSLAGAGNEQFF	TGTGCCAGCTCACCCCCCTCTCTAGCGGGAGCGGGCAATGAGCAGTTCTTC
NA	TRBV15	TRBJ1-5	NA	CATSMKGQRHF	TGTGCCACCAGCATGAAAGGACAGAGGCATTTT
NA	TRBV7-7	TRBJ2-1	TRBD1	CASSIGTGGINEQFF	TGTGCCAGCAGCATCGGGACAGGGGGCATCAATGAGCAGTTCTTC
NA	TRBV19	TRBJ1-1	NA	CASSLGGGWNTEAFF	TGTGCCAGTAGTCTGGGGGGGGGATGGAACACTGAAGCTTTCTTT
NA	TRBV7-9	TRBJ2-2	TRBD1	CASRSGQENTGELFF	TGTGCCAGCAGATCGGGACAGGAGAACACCGGGGAGCTGTTTTTT
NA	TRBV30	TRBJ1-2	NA	CAWSSAANYGYTF	TGTGCCTGGAGCTCTGCAGCTAACTATGGCTACACCTTC
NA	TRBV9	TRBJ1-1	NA	CASSGEQGTNTEAFF	TGTGCCAGCAGCGGAGAACAGGGCACGAACACTGAAGCTTTCTTT
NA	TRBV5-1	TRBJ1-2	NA	CASSAETGDYGYTF	TGCGCCAGCAGCGCAGAGACAGGAGACTATGGCTACACCTTC
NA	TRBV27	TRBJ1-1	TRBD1	CAISYEVGQKMNTEAFF	TGTGCGATCAGTTACGAGGTGGGACAGAAGATGAACACTGAAGCTTTCTTT
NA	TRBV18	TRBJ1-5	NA	CASSGGENQPQHF	TGTGCCAGCTCAGGGGGGGAAAATCAGCCCCAGCATTTT
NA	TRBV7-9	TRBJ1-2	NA	CASGMGAVRGYTF	TGTGCCAGCGGAATGGGGGCTGTCCGAGGCTACACCTTC
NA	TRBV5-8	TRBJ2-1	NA	CASKGVLRYNEQFF	TGTGCCAGCAAGGGGGTCCTTCGCTACAATGAGCAGTTCTTC
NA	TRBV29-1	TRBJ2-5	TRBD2	CSLATSGAQETQYF	TGCAGCTTAGCCACTAGCGGGGCCCAAGAGACCCAGTACTTC
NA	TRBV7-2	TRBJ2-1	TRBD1	CASSSDRGLNEQFF	TGTGCCAGCAGCTCGGACAGGGGGCTGAATGAGCAGTTCTTC
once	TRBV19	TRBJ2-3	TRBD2	CASSSLIAGEFADTQYF	TGTGCCAGTAGTAGTTTGATAGCGGGAGAATTCGCAGATACGCAGTATTTT
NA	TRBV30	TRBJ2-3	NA	CAWGTGRDTQYF	TGTGCCTGGGGGACTGGTAGAGATACGCAGTATTTT
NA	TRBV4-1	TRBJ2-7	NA	CASSLTSLSSYEQYF	TGCGCCAGCAGCCTCACTAGCCTGAGCTCCTACGAGCAGTACTTC
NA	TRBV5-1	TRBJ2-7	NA	CASSLGQGRSYEQYF	TGCGCCAGCAGCTTAGGCCAGGGCCGCTCCTACGAGCAGTACTTC
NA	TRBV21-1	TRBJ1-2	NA	CASSTPGQKYGYTF	TGTGCCAGCAGCACACCGGGACAGAAATATGGCTACACCTTC
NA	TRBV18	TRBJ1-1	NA	CASSPAGPNTEAFF	TGTGCCAGCTCACCGGCGGGCCCGAACACTGAAGCTTTCTTT
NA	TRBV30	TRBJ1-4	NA	CAWSEDRSNEKLFF	TGTGCCTGGAGTGAAGACAGGAGTAATGAAAAACTGTTTTTT
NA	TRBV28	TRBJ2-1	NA	CASSLIDSVRNEQFF	TGTGCCAGCAGTTTAATAGATTCCGTCCGTAATGAGCAGTTCTTC
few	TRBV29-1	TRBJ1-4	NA	CSVTFGRGSEKLFF	TGCAGCGTTACCTTCGGGAGGGGTTCAGAAAAACTGTTTTTT
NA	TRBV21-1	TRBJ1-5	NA	CASNHIEVGRNQPQHF	TGTGCCAGCAACCACATTGAAGTTGGGCGCAATCAGCCCCAGCATTTT
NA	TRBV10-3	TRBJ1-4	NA	CAIGRTNEKLFF	TGTGCCATCGGTAGAACTAATGAAAAACTGTTTTTT
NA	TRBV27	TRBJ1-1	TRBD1	CASSFYTGGEAFF	TGTGCCAGCAGTTTCTACACAGGGGGGGAAGCTTTCTTT